The T cell receptor beta chain described here comes from a study of human T cells and chemical hapten exposure. This CDR3 has 12 residues. CDR1 and CDR2 (germline): MNHEY, SVGEGT. The V gene lost 2 bases and the J gene lost 2 bases, with 4 bases spanning the gap. MiXCR, run by TCRdb on the RACE reads, gives a single entry per CDR3 protein. Here the sample spans a few hundred thousand distinct CDR3 sequences, roughly 7.4% being singletons. Sample time point: pre-sensitization, week 0. Treatment in this sample: therapeutic diphenylcyclopropenone sensitization with weekly scalp DPC. This clonotype was sampled from a young man with alopecia areata. Some clones in this sample may be carry-over from other donors' samples. Sequenced material: whole blood, taken in connection with sensitization to the hapten diphenylcyclopropenone (DPC). The chain has TRBV6-2 or TRBV6-3 and TRBJ2-7; the D is unclear. The CDR3 region is CASSYSPYEQYF. As DNA, the CDR3 is TGTGCCAGCAGTTACAGTCCCTACGAGCAGTACTTC.